This T cell receptor beta chain came from a study of blood T cell repertoires in COVID-19 (dated by TCRdb to between 2020 and 2021). For context, the study as a whole: Collaborator samples came from the United States, Italy and Spain and covered acute and convalescent phases of COVID-19. The prospective study material was composed of cDNA or gDNA derived from T cells, B-cell-depleted T cells, or PBMCs. The dataset comprised deeply sampled blood TCRbeta repertoires from subjects exposed to, actively infected with, or recovered from COVID-19. The repertoires were made available in a free public database intended to serve as a resource for research on the immune response to SARS-CoV-2. Samples were obtained from the ongoing ImmuneRACE study (first 160 participants) and from over 1,000 subjects provided by 6 global collaborators. A de-identified subject ID, COVID-19 status, age in years and sex were almost always included in the sample metadata. Where available, HLA class I and class II types were taken from metadata supplied by the sample provider and were not determined by assay-based typing. Results and caveats for the whole study, not just this receptor: Clinical and demographic metadata were provided uncurated, with the amount varying by source and participant.

Each collaborating institution followed its own protocols to collect whole blood in K2EDTA tubes. For TCRbeta analysis, collaborators shipped samples in one of three forms: frozen whole blood, isolated PBMCs, or DNA extracted from either of those sample types. The immunoSEQ Assay, a bias-controlled multiplex PCR, was used to amplify TCRbeta CDR3 regions from genomic DNA. Per the authors' processing: Nucleated cell counts per sample were estimated from amplification of reference gene primers within the assay. Sequence reads were collapsed and filtered to measure the absolute abundance of every unique TCRbeta CDR3 rearrangement. For each sample, productive Simpson clonality was calculated by taking the square root of Simpson's diversity index across productive rearrangements. This immuneACCESS table, as held by TCRdb, lists in-frame sequences with V and J called but not all clones. Of the missing ones, under half trace to an unresolved V gene in checked studies; the others have no known cause. That table supplies the V and J calls and clone size; D and trimming were determined from the DNA. This sample gives 100,000 or so clones in total; 90% to 95% of them show up just once. 0.85% to 1% of the sample goes to the ten largest clones.

The CDR3 has 17 amino acids, counting the end cysteine and phenylalanine. Only the CDR3 portion is preserved as DNA: 51 bases, with reading frame beginning at the first base. V is shortened by 1 base, J by 2 bases, and the region joining them spans 15 bases. From a lookup of the germline V gene, CDR1 and CDR2 are SGHVS and FNYEAQ. A note on this clone: The antigen it recognizes is unknown. No clone much larger than this one lies a single base away; base qualities are absent.

The sequencing sample was made of peripheral blood. Recombination connected TRBV7-6 to TRBJ1-5; too little of a D gene remains to name it. This TCR derives from a man between 60 and 75 years old with acute or convalescent COVID-19. The sequence in DNA is TGTGCCAGCAGCTTAGGACCGCCTCACGCGGGCAATCAGCCCCAGCATTTT. This translates into CASSLGPPHAGNQPQHF.